This T cell receptor (beta chain) appears in the sequencing data of a study of CD8+ T cells in alopecia areata. Note on this clone: Its antigen remains unidentified.

Isolated RNA was reverse transcribed into cDNA used as the sequencing template. Generated by immunoSEQ multiplex PCR, the TCRdb table keeps only in-frame clones and is missing some. The profile shows under 150,000 clones, approximately 60% of them singletons. V lost 4 bases to trimming and J lost 5 bases; unmatched junction nucleotides: 5. CDR1 MNHNY and CDR2 SVGAGI come from the germline V gene (reference sequence). This CDR3 has 15 residues. The study's findings and limits: Against the mouse data, patients shared TCRs less clearly, possibly for HLA reasons. The study found higher clonality in lesional than normal scalp, especially in alopecia totalis/universalis. Sequence data from scalp samples additionally include resident alphabeta T cells of normal skin.

This rearrangement joins TRBV6-6 to TRBJ2-3; 11 bases agree with TRBD2. The clonotype comes from a human donor in good health. The sample comprised CD8+ T cells sorted from blood. DNA of the CDR3: TGTGCCAGCAGTTTACTAGCGGGAGAAGTAGATACGCAGTATTTT. Translation gives CASSLLAGEVDTQYF.